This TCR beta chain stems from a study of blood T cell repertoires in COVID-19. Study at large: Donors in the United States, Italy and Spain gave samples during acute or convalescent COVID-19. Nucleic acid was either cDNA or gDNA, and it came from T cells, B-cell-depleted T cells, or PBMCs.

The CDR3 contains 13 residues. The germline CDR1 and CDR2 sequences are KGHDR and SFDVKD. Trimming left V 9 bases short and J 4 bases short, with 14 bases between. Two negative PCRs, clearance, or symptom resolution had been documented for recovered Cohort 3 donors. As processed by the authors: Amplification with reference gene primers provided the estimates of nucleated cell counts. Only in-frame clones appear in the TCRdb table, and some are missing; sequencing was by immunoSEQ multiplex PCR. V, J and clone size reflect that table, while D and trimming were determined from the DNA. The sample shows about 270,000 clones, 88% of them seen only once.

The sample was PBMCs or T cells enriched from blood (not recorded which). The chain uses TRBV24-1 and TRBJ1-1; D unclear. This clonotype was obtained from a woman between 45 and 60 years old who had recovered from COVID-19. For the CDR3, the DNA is TGTGCCACCGGAAACGCGGAGCTCACTGAAGCTTTCTTT. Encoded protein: CATGNAELTEAFF.